The 27 T cell receptor beta chains below all came from one sample that was sequenced in a study of PD-L1 blockade in urothelial cancer. Time point reported: peripheral blood 6 weeks after treatment start. Measured with immunoSEQ multiplex PCR; TCRdb has only the in-frame clones, and not every one. The sample has more than 95,000 clones, around 88% seen once. Sequenced material: PBMCs, taken around atezolizumab (anti-PD-L1) treatment. The receptors originated from a man aged 45-65 years with urothelial cancer.

The rearrangement uses TRBV6-5 and TRBJ2-5; possible D gene TRBD1, 6 bases. The V end was cut by 4 bases, the J end by 7 bases, with 13 bases between. CDR1 and CDR2 (germline): MNHEY, SVGAGI. The CDR3 is 13 residues long. The CDR3 sequence: CASSLTGQGTQYF. In DNA, the CDR3 is TGTGCCAGCAGTTTAACAGGGCAGGGGACCCAGTACTTC.

The V call is TRBV6-4, the J call TRBJ2-3; 8 positions match TRBD2. Germline CDR1 and CDR2: MRHNA and SNTAGT. The CDR3 length is 15 residues. V shed 4 bases and J 4 bases; nucleotides not matched to a gene: 7. The CDR3 bases are TGTGCCAGCAGTGCGAGCGGGAGTAGGGCAGATACGCAGTATTTT. Translation: CASSASGSRADTQYF.

The genes are TRBV2 and TRBJ1-2; no reliable D call. Germline V lookup: CDR1 SNHLY, CDR2 FYNNEI. Trimming pared 3 bases from V and 3 bases from J, leaving 8 bases between. CDR3 size: 13 residues. CDR3 sequence reads: CASSEGRYYGYTF. The CDR3 DNA follows: TGTGCCAGCAGTGAGGGCCGCTACTATGGCTACACCTTC.

The chain recombines TRBV5-1 with TRBJ1-2; 10 bases match TRBD1. The J segment lost 6 bases and the V segment lost 4 bases, leaving 9 bases of the junction unmatched. The CDR3 consists of 15 residues. Looked up from germline, CDR1 is SGHRS and CDR2 is YFSETQ. CDR3 DNA: TGCGCCAGCAGCCTAGAAGGGACAGGGGCCGATGGCTACACCTTC. Its protein is CASSLEGTGADGYTF.

This clone is a singleton in its sample. This sequence joins TRBV6-1 and TRBJ1-2; maybe TRBD1 (5 bases). This CDR3 spans 15 amino acids. Germline-derived CDR1 and CDR2 are MNHNS and SASEGT. V was trimmed by 2 bases and J by 4 bases, leaving 14 bases between them. The CDR3 nucleotides read TGTGCCAGCAGTGAAAAAGGCCGGAGGGGCTATGGCTACACCTTC. Amino acid sequence: CASSEKGRRGYGYTF.

The chain carries TRBV6-5 and TRBJ2-5; 7 bases match TRBD2. Germline CDR1 is MNHEY and CDR2 is SVGAGI. The J segment lost 3 bases and the V segment lost 2 bases, leaving 3 bases of the junction unmatched. The CDR3 contains 14 residues. The CDR3 DNA sequence: TGTGCCAGCAGTTACCGTCTAGCGGAAGAGACCCAGTACTTC. Protein: CASSYRLAEETQYF.

The chain has TRBV29-1 and TRBJ1-1; a weak D match, TRBD1 (6 bases). The germline CDR1 and CDR2 sequences are SQVTM and ANQGSEA. The CDR3 has 14 residues. Trimming shortened V by 4 bases and J by 5 bases, and 17 bases separated the two germline ends. Here the CDR3 reads CSVGPGALGTEAFF. The CDR3 bases are TGCAGCGTTGGACCAGGGGCTCTTGGGACTGAAGCTTTCTTT.

In its sample, this clone was seen once. The chain is built from TRBV6-1 and TRBJ2-3; D remains unclear. The CDR3 runs to 17 residues. Trimming removed 1 base from V and 4 bases from J, with 18 bases in between. Germline-derived CDR1 and CDR2 are MNHNS and SASEGT. In DNA, the CDR3 is TGTGCCAGCAGTGAAGAGGTAGCCTCCTTGCCCGCAGATACGCAGTATTTT. This codes for CASSEEVASLPADTQYF.

V is TRBV20-1 and J is TRBJ2-1; D is unresolved. The germline gives CDR1 DFQATT, CDR2 SNEGSKA (reference sequence). This CDR3 region has 11 residues. With 0 bases removed from V and 10 bases from J, the gap between germline ends came to 7 bases. The CDR3 DNA follows: TGCAGTGCTAGAGATTGGAGCGAGCAGTTCTTC. As protein: CSARDWSEQFF.

In its sample, this clone was seen a few times. The V call is TRBV2, the J call TRBJ2-7; D gene uncertain. V gave up 6 bases and J gave up 3 bases, with 9 bases separating them. Germline loops: CDR1 SNHLY, CDR2 FYNNEI. The CDR3 runs to 12 residues. The CDR3 bases are TGTGCCAGCAGGTCCGGTCGCTACGAGCAGTACTTC. Translated: CASRSGRYEQYF. Supplemented by reference TRBV2 and TRBJ2-7, the full variable domain reads EPEVTQTPSHQVTQMGQEVILRCVPISNHLYFYWYRQILGQKVEFLVSFYNNEISEKSEIFDDQFSVERPDGSNFTLKIRSTKLEDSAMYFCASRSGRYEQYFGPGTRLTVT.

The rearrangement links TRBV28 to TRBJ2-7, with a possible D match to TRBD1 (6 bases). In germline, CDR1 is MDHEN, CDR2 SYDVKM. The CDR3 length is 11 residues. V gave up 9 bases and J gave up 4 bases, with 10 bases separating them. The CDR3 loop reads CASTGKYEQYF. In nucleotides, the CDR3 is TGTGCCAGTACAGGGAAGTACGAGCAGTACTTC.

CDR3 sequence (DNA): TGCGCCAGCAGCGTAGGCTCTGGGGGCTACTACGAGCAGTACTTC. This encodes CASSVGSGGYYEQYF. The chain uses TRBV5-1 and TRBJ2-7; TRBD1 is a possible D gene (6 bases). The V end was cut by 4 bases, the J end by 3 bases, with 17 bases between. The V gene's germline CDR1 is SGHRS and CDR2 YFSETQ. This CDR3 comprises 15 residues.

The rearrangement joins TRBV7-8 to TRBJ1-1; maybe TRBD1 (6 bases). The V and J ends lost 2 bases and 1 base respectively, with 8 bases between them. This CDR3 spans 14 amino acids. From germline, CDR1 is SGHVS and CDR2 FQNEAQ. As DNA, the CDR3 is TGTGCCAGCAGCTTACAACAGGGGAACACTGAAGCTTTCTTT. This encodes CASSLQQGNTEAFF.

CDR3 residues: CASSDFITGNSNYGYTF. CDR3 in DNA: TGCGCCAGCAGCGACTTTATTACGGGAAACTCTAACTATGGCTACACCTTC. The chain joins TRBV4-1 to TRBJ1-2, with unresolved D. Trimming removed 5 bases from V and 0 bases from J, with 19 bases in between. Per the germline V gene, CDR1 is MGHRA and CDR2 is YSYEKL. The CDR3 extends over 17 amino acids.

The chain employs TRBV11-2 and TRBJ2-7; 11 bases agree with TRBD2. Per germline, CDR1 SGHAT and CDR2 FQNNGV. The CDR3 consists of 16 residues. Trimming cost V 3 bases and J 3 bases; bases outside gene matches: 7. In DNA form, the CDR3 reads TGTGCCAGCAGCTTGGCGTCCGGGACTAGCGGCTACGAGCAGTACTTC. Protein: CASSLASGTSGYEQYF.

The V gene is TRBV28, the J gene TRBJ2-7; 8 bases align to TRBD1. The V segment lost 6 bases and the J segment 4 bases; nucleotides outside the gene matches: 8. The CDR3 is made up of 14 amino acids. From germline, CDR1 is MDHEN and CDR2 SYDVKM. CDR3 residues: CASRETGASYEQYF. The CDR3 DNA reads as TGTGCCAGCAGGGAGACAGGGGCTTCATACGAGCAGTACTTC.

This chain joins TRBV6-5 and TRBJ1-4; 8 bases match TRBD1. The J segment lost 4 bases and the V segment lost 6 bases, leaving 7 bases of the junction unmatched. This CDR3 spans 15 amino acids. The germline V gene has CDR1 MNHEY and CDR2 SVGAGI. CDR3 protein: CASSPQGAFNEKLFF. The CDR3 DNA is TGTGCCAGCAGCCCCCAGGGGGCTTTTAATGAAAAACTGTTTTTT.

This clone came up many times. The J gene is TRBJ1-1, the V gene TRBV30; D might be TRBD1 (5 bases). Germline loops: CDR1 GTSNPN, CDR2 SVGIG (reference sequence). The V and J ends lost 3 bases and 8 bases respectively, with 19 bases between them. The CDR3 has 14 residues. The CDR3 DNA reads as TGTGCCTGGAGCGAGAAGGGGTTCTCGGGCGAAGCTTTCTTT. Its translation: CAWSEKGFSGEAFF.

The count of this clone is one. The chain is built from TRBV7-9 and TRBJ2-6; D uncertain. CDR1 is SEHNR, CDR2 FQNEAQ, per germline (reference sequence). The CDR3 length is 13 residues. With 8 bases removed from V and 1 base from J, the gap between germline ends came to 6 bases. CDR3 residues: CASYQSGANVLTF. In nucleotides, the CDR3 is TGTGCCAGCTATCAGTCTGGGGCCAACGTCCTGACTTTC.

The chain combines TRBV7-6 with TRBJ2-2, with D tentatively TRBD1 (6 bases). V was pared by 5 bases and J by 3 bases, with 13 bases between. This CDR3 contains 15 residues. CDR1 SGHVS and CDR2 FNYEAQ come from the germline V gene. CDR3 DNA: TGTGCCAGCAGCCCAGGGGCTAAATACACCGGGGAGCTGTTTTTT. Its protein product is CASSPGAKYTGELFF.

V usage is TRBV5-5 and J usage is TRBJ2-7; no clear D. The germline V gene encodes CDR1 SGHKS and CDR2 YYEKEE (reference sequence). Trimming left V 5 bases short and J 3 bases short, with 15 bases between. The CDR3 consists of 14 residues. The CDR3 sequence is CASRVGAVVYEQYF. CDR3 in DNA: TGTGCCAGCAGGGTAGGTGCGGTGGTCTACGAGCAGTACTTC.

This clone is a singleton in its sample. The chain links TRBV5-1 to TRBJ1-5; tentatively, D is TRBD1 (5 bases). Germline V gene data show CDR1 as SGHRS and CDR2 as YFSETQ. The V end lost 0 bases, the J end lost 6 bases, and 10 bases lay between the germline ends. CDR3 size: 14 residues. The chain's CDR3 is CASSLGQGGQPQHF. The CDR3 DNA follows: TGCGCCAGCAGCTTGGGTCAGGGCGGTCAGCCCCAGCATTTT.

This chain links TRBV13 with TRBJ2-4; 7 bases align to TRBD1. With 5 bases clipped from V and 8 bases from J, the junction kept 12 bases outside the gene matches. CDR3 length: 15 amino acids. Per the germline V gene, CDR1 is PRHDT and CDR2 is FYEKMQ (reference sequence). CDR3: CASSPRQGKSHIQYF. The DNA for the CDR3 is TGTGCCAGCAGCCCTCGACAGGGAAAGTCGCACATTCAGTACTTC.

This chain links TRBV2 with TRBJ1-6; 7 bases match TRBD1. Per the germline V gene, CDR1 is SNHLY and CDR2 is FYNNEI. This CDR3 region has 15 residues. The V and J ends lost 7 bases and 7 bases, in that order; junction bases with no gene match: 10. The CDR3 spells CASTSTGSWNSPLHF. For the CDR3, the DNA is TGTGCCAGCACTTCGACAGGGTCGTGGAATTCACCCCTCCACTTT.

CDR3 sequence reads: CASSQFSSSAGGTDTQYF. The CDR3 DNA reads as TGCGCCAGCAGCCAATTTAGCAGTTCGGCGGGAGGGACAGATACGCAGTATTTT. The chain carries TRBV4-1 and TRBJ2-3; 9 nucleotides line up with TRBD2. There are 18 residues in the CDR3. Germline values: CDR1 MGHRA, CDR2 YSYEKL. With 2 bases clipped from V and 3 bases from J, the junction kept 12 bases outside the gene matches.

Concerning this clone itself: Germline is not matched at one junction end, which may reflect a read error. V gene TRBV7-3 combines with J gene TRBJ2-2; 8 nucleotides line up with TRBD1. Per germline, CDR1 SGHTA and CDR2 FQGTGA. This CDR3 contains 15 residues. The CDR3: CASSLTGGPTGELFF. The DNA of the CDR3 is TGTGCCAGCAGCCTAACAGGGGGACCCACCGGGGAGCTGTTTTTT.

This clone came up many times. The V gene is TRBV11-2, the J gene TRBJ2-4, with TRBD2 as a possible D gene (5 bases). Germline assignment: CDR1 SGHAT and CDR2 FQNNGV. The length of the CDR3 is 14 residues. The ends were cut back, 3 bases at V and 0 bases at J, with 6 bases in the middle. CDR3 loop: CASSFEGAKNIQYF. The CDR3 nucleotides read TGTGCCAGCAGCTTTGAGGGAGCCAAAAACATTCAGTACTTC.